These 11 T cell receptor beta chains came from one sample sequenced in a study of T cell repertoires in cytomegalovirus infection. TCRdb re-called the reads with MiXCR, one entry per CDR3 protein. Among 290,000 or so distinct CDR3 sequences, about 9.2% were seen once, and the ten largest hold around 2.4%. Sequences were obtained from PBMCs. The receptor source for this set is a human donor in good health (CMV status not recorded). Some clones in this sample may be carry-over from other donors' samples.

This clonotype appeared many times. This sequence joins TRBV2 and TRBJ1-1, with no clear D. Trimming removed 3 bases at V and 4 bases at J, with 12 bases between. Germline V gene lookup returns CDR1 SNHLY and CDR2 FYNNEI. CDR3 length: 14 residues. CDR3: CASSDAGGLTEAFF. CDR3 nucleotide sequence: TGTGCCAGCAGTGATGCGGGAGGGCTCACTGAAGCTTTCTTT.

This clonotype was counted ten times or more. The chain joins TRBV7-2 to TRBJ2-2, with a tentative D call TRBD1 (6 bases). This CDR3 spans 16 amino acids. Trimming removed 4 bases at V and 0 bases at J, with 12 bases between. CDR1 and CDR2 (germline): SGHTA, FQGNSA. CDR3 coding DNA: TGTGCCAGCAGCTCCACCGGGACAACGAACACCGGGGAGCTGTTTTTT. Amino acid sequence: CASSSTGTTNTGELFF.

This clonotype was recorded many times. The rearrangement uses TRBV28 and TRBJ2-2, with D possibly TRBD2 on 6 matching bases. The CDR3 extends over 14 amino acids. V was pared by 7 bases and J by 1 base, with 10 bases between. The V gene's germline CDR1 is MDHEN and CDR2 SYDVKM. This CDR3 is CASNLGGNTGELFF. In nucleotides, the CDR3 is TGTGCCAGCAACCTGGGGGGGAACACCGGGGAGCTGTTTTTT.

This clonotype has at least ten counts. The rearrangement uses TRBV14 and TRBJ2-3; TRBD2 is a possible D gene (7 bases). The V and J ends lost 4 bases and 2 bases respectively, with 16 bases between them. CDR1 SGHDN and CDR2 FVKESK come from the germline V gene. This CDR3 comprises 16 residues. The CDR3 bases are TGTGCCAGCAGCCCTTTTGGGGGGGGGGCCACAGATACGCAGTATTTT. Amino acid sequence: CASSPFGGGATDTQYF.

In this sample, this clonotype turned up many times. This chain links TRBV29-1 with TRBJ1-1; D gene unclear. Germline CDR1 reads SQVTM; CDR2 reads ANQGSEA. This CDR3 contains 11 residues. V lost 3 bases to trimming and J lost 7 bases, with 9 bases between them. This CDR3 reads CSVDNSLEAFF. The CDR3, as DNA: TGCAGCGTTGATAACAGTCTTGAAGCTTTCTTT.

There are many counts of this clonotype. The chain carries TRBV6-2 or TRBV6-3 and TRBJ2-7; 7 nucleotides match TRBD2. Germline V gives CDR1 MNHEY, CDR2 SVGEGT. CDR3 size: 15 residues. Trimming at V came to 5 bases and at J to 0 bases, leaving 7 bases not matched to a gene. The CDR3 is CASSPSGSGSYEQYV. Written as DNA, the CDR3 is TGTGCCAGCAGTCCTAGCGGTAGCGGCTCCTACGAGCAGTACGTC.

The chain recombines TRBV13 with TRBJ1-6, with 7 bases fitting TRBD1. Germline V gene data show CDR1 as PRHDT and CDR2 as FYEKMQ (reference sequence). Germline trimming cut 3 bases from V and 13 bases from J; bases unmatched to any gene: 12. The CDR3 contains 15 residues. In DNA form, the CDR3 reads TGTGCCAGCAGCTTTTCAAGGACAGGCGCACGGCCCCTCCACTTT. This translates into CASSFSRTGARPLHF.

Only a few counts were recorded for this clonotype. This chain uses TRBV6-6 with TRBJ2-7; D remains ambiguous. Trimming stripped 2 bases from V and 4 bases from J, with 9 bases between. Germline CDR1 reads MNHNY; CDR2 reads SVGAGI (reference sequence). The CDR3 extends over 13 amino acids. The chain's CDR3 is CASSYATAYEQYF. The CDR3 DNA follows: TGTGCCAGCAGTTACGCGACGGCTTACGAGCAGTACTTC.

J is TRBJ1-1 and V is TRBV12-3 or TRBV12-4, with D perhaps matching TRBD1 (6 bases). The CDR3 has 15 amino acids. Between the trimmed V and J ends, which lost 5 bases and 4 bases, there was a span of 17 bases. CDR3 nucleotides: TGTGCCAGCAGTCCGCCGGGACAATCTGGCACTGAAGCTTTCTTT. Amino acids: CASSPPGQSGTEAFF.

This clonotype was counted at least ten times. This chain links TRBV25-1 with TRBJ1-1; 7 bases are shared with TRBD1. Trimming cost V 3 bases and J 9 bases; bases outside gene matches: 7. This CDR3 is built from 13 residues. The germline CDR1 and CDR2 sequences are MGHDK and SYGVNS. CDR3 protein: CASSDTRDSQAFF. CDR3 DNA: TGTGCCAGCAGTGATACCCGGGACAGCCAAGCTTTCTTT.

With respect to this clonotype: Being one base from a much bigger clone, this may be a read error. The chain is built from TRBV29-1 and TRBJ1-2; 8 nucleotides align to TRBD1. The CDR3 consists of 11 residues. Germline V gives CDR1 SQVTM, CDR2 ANQGSEA. V shed 6 bases, J shed 8 bases, and the junction held 5 bases outside the gene matches. The CDR3 DNA is TGCAGCGTCGGGACAGGCGAAGGCTACACCTTC. It translates to CSVGTGEGYTF.